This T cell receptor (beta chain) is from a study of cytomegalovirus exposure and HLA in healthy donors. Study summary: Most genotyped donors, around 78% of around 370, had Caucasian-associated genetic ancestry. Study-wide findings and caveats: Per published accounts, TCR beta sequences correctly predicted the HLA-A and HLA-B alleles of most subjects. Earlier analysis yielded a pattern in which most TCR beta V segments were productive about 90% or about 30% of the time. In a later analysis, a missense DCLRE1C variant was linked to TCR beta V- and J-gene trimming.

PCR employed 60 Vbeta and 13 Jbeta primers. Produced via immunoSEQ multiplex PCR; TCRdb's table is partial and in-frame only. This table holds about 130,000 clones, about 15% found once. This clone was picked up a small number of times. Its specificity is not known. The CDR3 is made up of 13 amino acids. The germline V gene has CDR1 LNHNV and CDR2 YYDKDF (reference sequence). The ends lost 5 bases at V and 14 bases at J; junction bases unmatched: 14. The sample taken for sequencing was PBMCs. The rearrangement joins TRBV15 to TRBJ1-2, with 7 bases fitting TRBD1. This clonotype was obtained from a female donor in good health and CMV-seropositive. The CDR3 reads CATSVTGTALQTF. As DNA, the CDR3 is TGTGCCACCAGCGTTACCGGGACAGCGCTTCAAACCTTC.